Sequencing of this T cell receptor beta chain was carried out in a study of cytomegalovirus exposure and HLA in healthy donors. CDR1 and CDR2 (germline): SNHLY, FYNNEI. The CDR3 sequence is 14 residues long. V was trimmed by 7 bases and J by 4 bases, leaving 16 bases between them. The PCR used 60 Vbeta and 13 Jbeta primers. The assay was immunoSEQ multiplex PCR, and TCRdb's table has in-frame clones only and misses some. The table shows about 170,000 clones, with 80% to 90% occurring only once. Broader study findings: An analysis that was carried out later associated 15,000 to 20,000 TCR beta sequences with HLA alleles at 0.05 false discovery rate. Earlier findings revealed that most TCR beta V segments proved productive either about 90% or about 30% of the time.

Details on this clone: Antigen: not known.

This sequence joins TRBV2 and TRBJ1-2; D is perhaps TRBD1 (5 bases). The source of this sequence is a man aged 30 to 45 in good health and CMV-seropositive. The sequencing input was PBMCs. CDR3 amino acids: CASTVGPFIYGYTF. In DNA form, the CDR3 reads TGTGCCAGCACGGTGGGGCCGTTCATCTATGGCTACACCTTC.